Sequencing of this T cell receptor beta chain was carried out in a study of cytomegalovirus exposure and HLA in healthy donors (dated by TCRdb to about 2017). Describing the broader study: An earlier analysis of a few hundred of the donors reported 276 Gb of sequence data and some 110 million unique TCR beta sequences obtained from about 180 million T cells. Roughly 290 gigabases of sequencing data and roughly 80 million unique TCR sequences made up an early release that covered 500 to 700 HLA-typed donors. The genetic ancestry cluster associated with self-reported Caucasian donors included over 65% of the roughly 360 genotyped donors. The study aimed to test whether signatures of past pathogen exposure could be identified by cataloging public T cell receptors. Using immunosequencing, the study profiled T cell repertoires from about 650 subjects and related those repertoires to cytomegalovirus serostatus. Besides the first cohort of roughly 640 subjects, a separate validation cohort made up of around 120 different subjects was used. To predict cytomegalovirus infection status, the study combined high-throughput TCR immunosequencing, statistical association of individual TCRs with disease status, and machine learning. A later analysis re-examined previously published TCR beta repertoires from roughly 720 donors and added high-resolution HLA genotyping to investigate patterns of TCR occurrence. Rather than using new phenotypic data, the later analysis identified candidate immune exposures from TCR beta sequences and from how often those sequences occurred across donors. An earlier analysis of 587 of the donors used high-throughput TCR beta sequencing to judge whether each TCR beta V gene segment behaved as functional or pseudogenic. Donor age, sex, ethnicity and CMV serostatus were compiled together with the repertoire data. A later genetic analysis used genome-wide SNP genotypes for about three fifths of the roughly 700 donors, treating that subset as a discovery cohort. Every discovery cohort repertoire had been produced on one sequencing platform. Class I and class II HLA loci were covered by the typing at four-digit resolution. Typing coverage differed by locus: A, B, C, DRB1 and DQB1 were typed in roughly 620-630 donors, DQA1 in 500 to 550, DPA1 in nearly 610, and DPB1 in 450 to 480. Roughly 5 DR-DQ haplotypes were handled as single units for association and clustering, since linkage in the cohort was strong. Among under 450 genotyped donors of the cohort, an average of roughly 240,000 unique TCR beta nucleotide sequences were sequenced per donor, roughly 18% of them non-productive.

A note on this clone: Its cognate antigen has yet to be identified.

What the study reported, not specific to this receptor: Most TCR sequences were seen in very few donors, while some public TCRs were found in many individuals. Immune exposure information for the cohort was limited to CMV serostatus. A further reported finding was that TCR beta sequences accurately predicted the HLA-A and HLA-B alleles for most subjects in the first cohort. A few of the identified cytomegalovirus-associated TCR beta chains were confirmed in vitro to be specific for cytomegalovirus antigens. In an earlier analysis of 587 of the donors, most TCR beta V segments appeared in productive rearrangements about 90% or about 30% of the time, broadly matching IMGT annotations. In a later analysis, HLA-associated TCR beta chains were found to be more clonally expanded and to have lower generation probabilities than equally common non-associated chains. About 17 rarely observed V segments, including chromosome 9 orphons, were excluded from the earlier analysis of just under 600 of the donors because counts were too low. In both the original and validation cohorts, the classifier was reported to diagnose cytomegalovirus status with high specificity and sensitivity. In a later analysis, most CMV-associated TCR beta chains were found to appear HLA-restricted, with HLA associations seemingly driven largely by CMV exposure. Compared with the approximately 670-donor mean, donors in an Asian-associated ancestry cluster had fewer N-insertions in productive TCRs, according to a later genetic analysis. Linkage disequilibrium might explain the correlated functional status among segregating V segments, but an unknown experimental factor could not be ruled out. When HLA alleles, especially DR and DQ, strongly co-occurred, TCR associations were difficult to assign to individual alleles. Some IMGT-functional V segments, including TRBV6-2 and TRBV6-3, could not be told apart with the 87-base-pair reads, so those segments were excluded. According to a later analysis, parvovirus B19, influenza, CMV and Epstein-Barr virus appeared linked to several top co-occurrence clusters. According to a later analysis, TCR association rates differed among HLA loci, with DRB1 alleles showing the most associated TCRs and HLA-C alleles showing the fewest. In the study, some 160 TCR beta chains were listed as associated with cytomegalovirus. A cluster of highly shared sequence variants was judged likely to be a technical artifact of the sequencing pipeline. According to the authors, the approach could potentially be generalized to other disease states and immunological phenotypes. Because some donors lacked HLA typing at each locus, the association tests relied only on the typed subset. Presence/absence analyses assumed roughly uniform sequencing depth across donors, an assumption that may not hold. Specific HLA alleles were associated with 15,000 to 20,000 TCR beta sequences at a false discovery rate of 0.05 in a later analysis. An association between a missense DCLRE1C variant and V-gene and J-gene trimming of TCR beta chains was found in a later genetic analysis and replicated in an independent cohort. The cohort was sequenced for TCR beta chains only, and without alpha or paired-chain data the features that could be detected were limited.

The method behind the library was the immunoSEQ multiplex PCR assay. For the multiplex PCR, a mixture combining 60 forward primers for TCR Vbeta segments and 13 reverse primers for TCR Jbeta segments was used. A multiplex PCR assay on genomic DNA amplified the CDR3 region of rearranged TCR beta genes. Amplified TCR beta libraries were sequenced as 87-base-pair reads on the Illumina HiSeq System. Regarding the original processing steps: A later analysis counted tens of millions of unique TCR beta chains across the 666 repertoires, and 9 million to 14 million of these chains were shared by at least two donors. Raw reads were error-corrected and collapsed into unique sequences with a nearest-neighbor algorithm that merged closely related sequences to remove PCR and sequencing errors. CDR3 sequences were aligned to IMGT reference sequences to assign V, D and J gene segments. For a sequence to be retained, at least a six-nucleotide match to both a V gene segment and a J gene segment was required. Rearrangements were called productive when the CDR3 lacked stop codons and stayed in frame with V and J; all others were non-productive. Following IMGT convention, CDR3 was defined as the stretch from the second conserved V-encoded cysteine up to the conserved J-encoded phenylalanine. The earlier analysis of about 610 of the donors excluded sequences that lacked an unambiguous match to a single V gene segment. An earlier analysis of just under 600 of the donors called V segments functional above 56.7% productive rearrangements and segregating when the between-donor standard deviation exceeded 5%. A statistical classification framework was built for diagnosing cytomegalovirus status from the catalog of TCR beta chain sequences. V and J gene assignment, in a later analysis, came from comparing TCR nucleotide sequences with IMGT/GENE-DB human TR gene sequences. Using the TCRdist pipeline, a later analysis assigned CDR3 sequences along with most-parsimonious VDJ recombination scenarios. In a later analysis, each TCR beta chain was defined by its CDR3 amino acid sequence together with its V-gene family, and reads without a unique V-gene family were excluded. To address suspected cross-contamination and a sequencing artifact, a later analysis removed 592 highly shared, low-generation-probability nucleotide sequences. A later analysis calculated a clonal expansion index for each public chain from normalized within-repertoire ranks of inferred template counts. Generation probabilities in a later analysis came from a VDJ recombination model fitted to out-of-frame rearrangements, and those results were checked against IGoR. In a later analysis, TCR-TCR, TCR-HLA and TCR-CMV co-occurrence was scored with hypergeometric tests, and a repertoire-size bias correction was applied to TCR pairs. A later analysis estimated false discovery rates by permuting HLA or CMV assignments 20 times. A later analysis grouped co-occurring TCRs with DBSCAN, adding TCRdist sequence similarity when clustering within HLA-allele-positive subsets. For co-occurrence clustering, repertoires with fewer than 30,000 or more than 120,000 public chains were excluded, along with about five repertoires with anomalous nucleotide sharing. The table comes from immuneACCESS by way of TCRdb, which keeps in-frame sequences with V and J called. Part of the clones is missing from these tables; in studies checked, under half for an unresolved V gene and the rest for unknown reasons. The V and J calls and clone size are taken from that table; D and trimming were inferred from the DNA. This sample's table has entries for just over 150,000 clones. The leading ten clones occupy about 1.2% of the sample.

The cohort was made up of 500 to 800 healthy bone marrow donors. At the time of sampling, every cohort member was nominally healthy, though immune exposures that went unrecorded were likely present. The donor tested CMV seronegative and was one of the 352 seronegative cohort members. Each donor provided a peripheral blood sample, and peripheral blood mononuclear cells were used for TCR beta sequencing. The Qiagen DNeasy Blood Extraction Kit was used to extract genomic DNA from the blood cell samples. The CDR3 has 18 amino acids, counting the end cysteine and phenylalanine. The sequence is cut down to CDR3 DNA, 54 bases in frame from base 1. CDR1 SGHRS and CDR2 YFSETQ were looked up in the germline V gene. The germline V and J ends show losses of 7 bases and 4 bases respectively, and no gene match explains 21 bases of the junction.

The source is a woman aged 60-75 years in good health and CMV-seronegative. Recombination linked TRBV5-1 to TRBJ2-5; TRBD2 agrees with 8 junctional bases. The material sequenced was PBMCs. Here the CDR3 is given as CASGVGVAGHGLGETQYF. The nucleotide sequence reads as follows: TGCGCCAGCGGGGTCGGGGTAGCGGGACACGGCCTTGGAGAGACCCAGTACTTC.